This T cell receptor (beta chain) was identified during a study of cytomegalovirus exposure and HLA in healthy donors. Broader study findings: CMV serostatus was the sole immune exposure data available. Researchers reported in a later analysis that a missense DCLRE1C variant was tied to TCR beta V- and J-gene trimming.

A word on this clone: No antigen is known for it.

Germline CDR1 is MNHEY and CDR2 is SMNVEV (reference sequence). V was trimmed by 2 bases and J by 2 bases, leaving 7 bases between them. This CDR3 spans 14 amino acids. It was with 60 Vbeta and 13 Jbeta primers that the PCR ran. Assay: immunoSEQ multiplex PCR; the TCRdb copy retains only in-frame clones and omits some. The table has over 200,000 clones, about 75% seen once. The TCR originated in a male donor in good health and CMV-seronegative. The chain links TRBV27 to TRBJ1-5; D is perhaps TRBD1 (5 bases). Sequenced: PBMCs. CDR3 sequence: CASSLGGGNQPQHF. DNA for the CDR3: TGTGCCAGCAGTTTAGGAGGGGGCAATCAGCCCCAGCATTTT.